The 13 T cell receptor beta chains below all came from one sample that was sequenced in a study of tumor and adjacent non-tumor tissue in lung cancer. This sample's RNA came from whole unsorted tissue. This non-tumor lung sample came from over 3 cm beyond the tumor edge. The library came from three nested PCR rounds adapted from ARM-PCR protocols. A single record per CDR3 protein comes from TCRdb applying MiXCR to the multiplex PCR reads. The repertoire has 70,000 to 90,000 distinct CDR3 sequences, about two thirds of them found once; the top ten carry about a quarter. Sequencing was performed on distant non-tumor lung tissue. These receptors all come from a woman in her forties or fifties with non-small cell lung cancer.

The chain employs TRBV11-2 and TRBJ2-1; maybe TRBD2 (5 bases). V lost 2 bases to trimming and J lost 11 bases, with 16 bases between them. Germline V lookup: CDR1 SGHAT, CDR2 FQNNGV. The CDR3 is made up of 14 amino acids. CDR3 DNA sequence: TGTGCCAGCAGCTTATTGCTAGAGGGAAATAAGCAGTTCTTC. This sequence encodes CASSLLLEGNKQFF.

This clonotype was seen at least ten times. V is TRBV6-1 and J is TRBJ2-7, with TRBD2 identical over 15 bases. This CDR3 spans 17 amino acids. V lost 4 bases, J lost 6 bases, and 10 bases stayed unmatched. Germline V gives CDR1 MNHNS, CDR2 SASEGT. CDR3 sequence reads: CASSVGLAGGGLFEQYF. In nucleotides, the CDR3 is TGTGCCAGCAGTGTTGGACTAGCGGGAGGGGGATTATTCGAGCAGTACTTC.

Comments on this clonotype: Possible read error: a much larger clone is one base away. J is TRBJ2-7 and V is TRBV10-2; D remains unclear. The CDR3 consists of 12 residues. The V gene's germline CDR1 is WSHSY and CDR2 SAAADI. The germline V and J ends were trimmed by 7 bases and 10 bases, with 17 bases remaining between them. The CDR3 region is CASMVLRSDQYF. CDR3 in DNA: TGCGCCAGCATGGTCCTCCGCTCCGATCAGTACTTC.

Notes on this clonotype: This may be a read error, as it is one base from a much larger clone. This chain connects TRBV12-3 or TRBV12-4 to TRBJ1-3; D not certain. The CDR3 is made up of 14 amino acids. Trimming removed 6 bases from V and 9 bases from J, with 18 bases in between. CDR3 amino acids: CASSPTCYFSTIYF. The CDR3 region has the DNA TGTGCCAGCAGCCCCACATGTTATTTTAGCACCATATATTTT.

With regard to this clonotype: This could be a read error, since a much larger clone is one nucleotide away. The chain recombines TRBV29-1 with TRBJ2-1; 15 bases match TRBD2. Germline V gene sequence: CDR1 SQVTM, CDR2 ANQGSEA. The CDR3 spans 16 residues. The junction had 11 bases not matched to a gene; V was cut back by 7 bases and J by 7 bases. The CDR3 DNA follows: TGCAGCGGACGGACTAGCGGGAGGGCCATGAGGAATGAGCAGTTCTTC. It encodes CSGRTSGRAMRNEQFF.

The sample holds a few counts of this clonotype. The junction does not match germline at one end; this may be a read error. V is TRBV11-3 and J is TRBJ2-3; D perhaps matches TRBD1 (6 bases). In germline, CDR1 is SGHNT, CDR2 YENEEA. The CDR3 has 13 residues. CDR3 DNA: TGTGGCATCAGCACCAGGGGTACAGATATGCAGTATTTT. This gives the protein CGISTRGTDMQYF.

To note about this clonotype: A much larger clone differs by one base, so this may be a read error. This sequence joins TRBV6-1 and TRBJ2-4, with TRBD1 as a possible D gene (6 bases). Germline assignment: CDR1 MNHNS and CDR2 SASEGT. The CDR3 extends over 15 amino acids. CDR3 protein: CASIGQTIAKNIQCF. CDR3 DNA: TGTGCCAGCATTGGACAGACGATAGCCAAAAACATTCAGTGCTTC.

As regards this clonotype: The junction departs from the called germline gene at one end, perhaps through a read error. This rearrangement joins TRBV7-9 to TRBJ1-4; D not certain. This CDR3 is 15 amino acids long. Per the germline V gene, CDR1 is SEHNR and CDR2 is FQNEAQ (reference sequence). The CDR3 region has the DNA TGTGCCAGCAGTTCAAGCGATGCAACTAATGAAAAACTGTTTTTC. This gives the protein CASSSSDATNEKLFF.

This clonotype has at least ten counts. The chain recombines TRBV20-1 with TRBJ1-5; 7 bases align to TRBD1. This CDR3 has 14 residues. Losses at the gene ends were 6 bases for V and 6 bases for J; bases not matched to a gene: 11. Germline V gene lookup returns CDR1 DFQATT and CDR2 SNEGSKA (reference sequence). CDR3 in DNA: TGCAGTGCATCAATGACAGGGATGGGTCAGCCCCAGCATTTT. It translates to CSASMTGMGQPQHF.

Concerning this clonotype itself: A clone one base away is much larger, so this may be a read error. J is TRBJ2-5 and V is TRBV29-1, with a possible D match to TRBD1 (5 bases). V was clipped by 6 bases and J by 2 bases, with 22 bases between them. The CDR3 covers 16 residues. Germline V gives CDR1 SQVTM, CDR2 ANQGSEA. This CDR3 is CSVSYTYHPGQETQYF. In DNA, the CDR3 is TGCAGCGTCTCGTACACCTATCACCCAGGGCAAGAGACCCAGTACTTC.

This clonotype has a single count. One end of the junction does not line up with germline, which may come from a read error. The chain has TRBV11-2 and TRBJ2-1; D remains ambiguous. CDR3 length equals 14 residues. Germline V gives CDR1 SGHAT, CDR2 FQNNGV. The CDR3 spells CASSFLSQYSEQFF. The CDR3, as DNA: TGTGCCAGTAGCTTCCTATCCCAATACAGTGAGCAGTTCTTC.

The genes are TRBV11-1 and TRBJ2-1, with D perhaps given as TRBD1 or TRBD2 (5 bases each). In germline, CDR1 is SGHAT, CDR2 FQDESV (reference sequence). The CDR3 extends over 14 amino acids. With 5 bases removed from V and 8 bases from J, the gap between germline ends came to 16 bases. The CDR3 DNA follows: TGTGCCAGCAGCCTTAACAGGAGGACGCATGAGCAGTTCTTC. This translates into CASSLNRRTHEQFF.

This clonotype showed up many times. The chain employs TRBV7-8 and TRBJ2-7; TRBD2 might be the D (6 bases). The V end was cut by 3 bases, the J end by 2 bases, with 8 bases between. The CDR3 is made up of 13 amino acids. In germline, CDR1 is SGHVS, CDR2 FQNEAQ. This chain's CDR3 is CASSFGEAYEQYF. As DNA, the CDR3 is TGTGCCAGCAGCTTCGGGGAGGCCTACGAGCAGTACTTC.